The 10 T cell receptor beta chains below all came from one sample that was sequenced in a study of molecular identifiers for immune sequencing clone quantification. TCRdb itself ran the PCR reads through MiXCR, one entry per CDR3 protein. The table has about 320,000 distinct CDR3 sequences, roughly a quarter seen once. Sequencing input: naive CD8+ T cells from blood, with Jurkat cell RNA spiked in. Described subset: FACS-sorted CD8+CD4-CCR7+CD45RA+ naive T cells. The receptor set was obtained from a human donor in good health. Some libraries in this study had Jurkat cell RNA spiked in.

A remark on this clonotype: This could be a read error, since a much larger clone is one nucleotide away. V gene TRBV5-1 combines with J gene TRBJ1-1, with D unclear. Germline V CDR1 and CDR2: SGHRS, YFSETQ. CDR3 length: 14 residues. The CDR3 nucleotides read TGCGCCAGCAGCTTGGACGGTGTGTACACTGAAGCTCTCTTT. Translation gives CASSLDGVYTEALF. The variable domain in full, with the rest retrieved from reference TRBV5-1 and TRBJ1-1, is KAGVTQTPRYLIKTRGQQVTLSCSPISGHRSVSWYQQTPGQGLQFLFEYFSETQRNKGNFPGRFSGRQFSNSRSEMNVSTLELGDSALYLCASSLDGVYTEALFGQGTRLTVV.

This clonotype appeared once. The chain has TRBV12-3 or TRBV12-4 and TRBJ2-1; the D gene is possibly TRBD2 (6 bases). The V end lost 4 bases, the J end lost 1 base, and 14 bases lay between the germline ends. CDR3 length: 16 residues. CDR3 coding DNA: TGTGCCAGCAGTTCTCCCCCAGGGACTTCCTACAATGAGCAGTTCTTC. Translation gives CASSSPPGTSYNEQFF.

This clonotype was recorded many times. The chain employs TRBV30 and TRBJ1-1; tentative D call: TRBD1 (5 bases). Looked up from germline, CDR1 is GTSNPN and CDR2 is SVGIG (reference sequence). The CDR3 covers 13 residues. V was pared by 2 bases and J by 4 bases, with 11 bases between. The CDR3 coding sequence is TGTGCCTGGAGTTCGGGGGGGGGCACTGAAGCTTTCTTT. This codes for CAWSSGGGTEAFF.

This clonotype was picked up a small number of times. The chain links TRBV5-6 to TRBJ2-3; D gene unclear. Germline values: CDR1 SGHDT, CDR2 YYEEEE. With 0 bases removed from V and 0 bases from J, the gap between germline ends came to 8 bases. The CDR3 contains 15 residues. The CDR3 here is CASSLDLGSTDTQYF. DNA for the CDR3: TGTGCCAGCAGCTTGGACCTCGGCAGCACAGATACGCAGTATTTT.

The rearrangement joins TRBV11-1 to TRBJ2-2; 7 bases are shared with TRBD2. V shed 0 bases and J 0 bases; nucleotides not matched to a gene: 1. CDR3 length: 16 amino acids. The germline V gene encodes CDR1 SGHAT and CDR2 FQDESV (reference sequence). CDR3 residues: CASSLAGGTNTGELFF. CDR3 bases: TGTGCCAGCAGCTTAGCGGGAGGGACGAACACCGGGGAGCTGTTTTTT.

In its sample, this clonotype was seen once. With a much larger clone just one base away, this may be a read error. V is TRBV4-2 and J is TRBJ2-6; D unclear. The CDR3 totals 15 residues. Trimming took off 0 bases at V and 6 bases at J, with 9 bases between the two ends. Germline assignment: CDR1 LGHNA and CDR2 YNFKEQ. The CDR3 loop is CASSQEGGEANVLTF. The CDR3 region has the DNA TGTGCCAGCAGCCAAGAAGGCGGCGAGGCCAACGTCCTGACTTTC.

There are a few counts of this clonotype. The chain links TRBV4-2 to TRBJ1-2; 7 nucleotides agree with TRBD1. CDR1 is LGHNA and CDR2 is YNFKEQ in the germline V gene. This CDR3 has 15 residues. Losses at the gene ends were 0 bases for V and 4 bases for J; bases not matched to a gene: 5. Written as DNA, the CDR3 is TGTGCCAGCAGCCAAGATGCGGCAGGGGGCTATGGCTACACCTTC. Protein sequence: CASSQDAAGGYGYTF.

The table lists this clonotype with many counts. This sequence joins TRBV2 and TRBJ2-1; either TRBD1 or TRBD2 may supply D (5 bases each). Deletions cut 1 base from V and 5 bases from J, with 12 bases between. CDR1 is SNHLY and CDR2 is FYNNEI in the germline V gene. The CDR3 extends over 15 amino acids. For the CDR3, the DNA is TGTGCCAGCAGTGAAGGAGGGGTTTTGGACAATGAGCAGTTCTTC. This gives the protein CASSEGGVLDNEQFF.

This chain connects TRBV7-9 to TRBJ2-1; D gene unclear. The V gene's germline CDR1 is SEHNR and CDR2 FQNEAQ (reference sequence). The CDR3 loop spans 13 amino acids. The ends were cut back, 4 bases at V and 3 bases at J, with 7 bases in the middle. The CDR3 DNA is TGTGCCAGCAGCTCCGAACTCTACAATGAGCAGTTCTTC. Protein: CASSSELYNEQFF.

This clonotype was counted a few times. The chain links TRBV19 to TRBJ2-4; D possibly uses TRBD1 or TRBD2 (6 bases each). V lost 3 bases, J lost 6 bases, and 21 bases lay in between. The length of the CDR3 is 17 residues. Germline V gene lookup returns CDR1 LNHDA and CDR2 SQIVND (reference sequence). CDR3 bases: TGTGCCAGTAGTATCGGGGTCGAATCGGGGGCTGGAAACATTCAGTACTTC. Translated: CASSIGVESGAGNIQYF.